One and the same sample provided the 4 T cell receptor beta chains below, sequenced in a study of naive and memory T cell subsets. Four PCR rounds used nested alpha and beta constant region primers plus the SP2 primer. TCRdb analysed the 5' RACE reads with MiXCR anew, one entry per CDR3 protein. The sample carries more than 45,000 distinct CDR3 sequences, roughly 4.7% recorded once. A UMI-containing oligonucleotide was joined by 3' ligation to the TCR cDNA template. The receptors were sampled from a female donor in good health.

This clonotype was counted at least ten times. This chain connects TRBV27 to TRBJ2-1; D is unclear. The germline V gene has CDR1 MNHEY and CDR2 SMNVEV (reference sequence). CDR3 size: 14 residues. V was trimmed by 4 bases and J by 0 bases, leaving 7 bases between them. CDR3 residues: CASSSFSSYNEQFF. For the CDR3, the DNA is TGTGCCAGCAGTTCATTTAGCTCCTACAATGAGCAGTTCTTC.

By proportion, this clonotype is medium-sized (0.01 to 0.1%). The chain employs TRBV29-1 and TRBJ2-5; weak D call: TRBD1 (5 bases). Per the germline V gene, CDR1 is SQVTM and CDR2 is ANQGSEA. This CDR3 is built from 13 residues. The germline V and J ends were trimmed by 7 bases and 2 bases, with 14 bases remaining between them. This chain's CDR3 is CSADGAGQETQYF. CDR3 bases: TGCAGCGCCGATGGGGCCGGGCAAGAGACCCAGTACTTC. The complete variable domain, with remaining parts taken from reference TRBV29-1 and TRBJ2-5, reads SAVISQKPSRDICQRGTSLTIQCQVDSQVTMMFWYRQQPGQSLTLIATANQGSEATYESGFVIDKFPISRPNLTFSTLTVSNMSPEDSSIYLCSADGAGQETQYFGPGTRLLVL.

This clonotype has just a few counts. The V and J genes are TRBV11-3 and TRBJ2-1; 10 bases are a match to TRBD2. Trimming took 1 base from V and 3 from J; bases not matched to a gene: 3. This CDR3 is 16 amino acids long. Germline V CDR1 and CDR2: SGHNT, YENEEA. CDR3 protein: CASSLGGTSVYNEQFF. CDR3 in DNA: TGTGCCAGCAGCTTAGGCGGGACTAGCGTCTACAATGAGCAGTTCTTC.

The V and J genes are TRBV27 and TRBJ2-7; TRBD2 matches 11 bases. Germline trimming cut 4 bases from V and 12 bases from J; bases unmatched to any gene: 11. The CDR3 is 14 residues long. Germline V lookup: CDR1 MNHEY, CDR2 SMNVEV (reference sequence). The CDR3 nucleotides are TGTGCCAGCAGTTCCCTTTTAGCGGGAGGGCCCGTGTACGTC. Its protein is CASSSLLAGGPVYV.